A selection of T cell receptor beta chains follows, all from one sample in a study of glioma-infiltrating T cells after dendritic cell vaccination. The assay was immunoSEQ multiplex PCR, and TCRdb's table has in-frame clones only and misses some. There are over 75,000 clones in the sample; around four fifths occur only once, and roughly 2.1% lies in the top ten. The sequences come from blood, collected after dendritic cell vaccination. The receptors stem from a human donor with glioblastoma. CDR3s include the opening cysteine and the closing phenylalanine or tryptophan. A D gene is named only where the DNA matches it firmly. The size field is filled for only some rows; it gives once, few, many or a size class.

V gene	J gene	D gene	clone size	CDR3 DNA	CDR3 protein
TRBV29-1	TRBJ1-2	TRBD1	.	TGCAGCGTTGAAGATTGGCCAGGGGGAGGTGGCTACACCTTC	CSVEDWPGGGGYTF
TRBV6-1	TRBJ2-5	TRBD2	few	TGTGCCGGGAGGGCGCCGGGGGGGCAAGAGACCCAGTACTTC	CAGRAPGGQETQYF
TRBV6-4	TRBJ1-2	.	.	TGTGCCAGCAGTGACTTTAGACGACAGATCGGCTACACCTTC	CASSDFRRQIGYTF
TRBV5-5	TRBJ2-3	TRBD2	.	TGTGCCAGCAGCTTGGATATAGCGGGAATGTTAGATACGCAGTATTTT	CASSLDIAGMLDTQYF
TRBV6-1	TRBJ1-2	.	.	TGTGCCAGCAGTGACCCCGGGAGACAGCCAGCTAACTATGGCTACACCTTC	CASSDPGRQPANYGYTF
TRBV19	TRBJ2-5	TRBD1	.	TGTGCCAGTAGTATGAACAGGGGGCGGGAGACCCAGTACTTC	CASSMNRGRETQYF
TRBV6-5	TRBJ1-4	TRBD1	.	TGTGCCAGCAGTTACTCGACGGGACAGACCGAAAAACTGTTTTTT	CASSYSTGQTEKLFF
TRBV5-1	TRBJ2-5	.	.	TGCGCCAGCAGCTCGTGGGACTCCCAAGAGACCCAGTACTTC	CASSSWDSQETQYF
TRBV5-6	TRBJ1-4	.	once	TGTGCCAGCAGCTTGGCCGGGGGGAGGGCTAATGAAAAACTGTTTTTT	CASSLAGGRANEKLFF
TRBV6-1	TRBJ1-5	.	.	TGTGCCAGCACTAACAGGATCAATCAGCCCCAGCATTTT	CASTNRINQPQHF
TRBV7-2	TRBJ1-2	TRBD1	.	TGTGCCAGCAGCTTAGAACAGGGGGTCCGGGGCTACACCTTC	CASSLEQGVRGYTF
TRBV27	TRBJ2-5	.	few	TGTGCCAGCAGTCCCCACAGGGCTTCTGTACGAGAGACCCAGTACTTC	CASSPHRASVRETQYF
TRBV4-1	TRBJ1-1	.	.	TGCGCCAGCAGCCACCTTTTCTTTAACACTGAAGCTTTCTTT	CASSHLFFNTEAFF
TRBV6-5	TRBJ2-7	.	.	TGTGCCAGCAGTCCCCAGGGCCTCTCCTACGAGCAGTACTTC	CASSPQGLSYEQYF
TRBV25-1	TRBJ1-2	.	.	TGTGCCAGCAGTGAATGGGCCCCCACGGGAACCTATGGCTACACCTTC	CASSEWAPTGTYGYTF
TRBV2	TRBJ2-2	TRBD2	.	TGTGCCAGCAGTGCAGAGCGGGGTTCGAACACCGGGGAGCTGTTTTTT	CASSAERGSNTGELFF
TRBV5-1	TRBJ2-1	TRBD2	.	TGCGCCAGCAGCCCAAAAAGGTTTCTGCGGGAGGGTTCCTACAATGAGCAGTTCTTC	CASSPKRFLREGSYNEQFF
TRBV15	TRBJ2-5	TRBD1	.	TGTGCCACCAGCAGAGCACCTAAACAGGGGCGGGAGACCCAGTACTTC	CATSRAPKQGRETQYF
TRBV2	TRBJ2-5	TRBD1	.	TGTGCCAGCAATCGGGACAGGAACCAAGAGACCCAGTACTTC	CASNRDRNQETQYF
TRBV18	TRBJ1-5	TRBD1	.	TGTGCCAGCTCACTCGCCGGGACAGGAGATTATAGCAATCAGCCCCAGCATTTT	CASSLAGTGDYSNQPQHF
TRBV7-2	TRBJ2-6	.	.	TGTGCCAGCAGCCTCGTCTCGGCTGGGGCCAACGTCCTGACTTTC	CASSLVSAGANVLTF
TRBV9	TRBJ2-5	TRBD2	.	TGTGCCAGCAGCGCCGGAGGGGGGACTAGCGGTTCCCAGTACTTC	CASSAGGGTSGSQYF
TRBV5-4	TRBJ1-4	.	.	TGTGCCAGCAGCTCGGACGGACAGAAATATGAAAAACTGTTTTTT	CASSSDGQKYEKLFF
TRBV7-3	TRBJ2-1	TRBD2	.	TGTGCCAGCAGCTCCTATAGCGGGACGAGCTCCTACAATGAGCAGTTCTTC	CASSSYSGTSSYNEQFF
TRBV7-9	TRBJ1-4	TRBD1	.	TGTGCCAGCAGCCAGACAGGGGTTCGAGAAAAACTGTTTTTT	CASSQTGVREKLFF
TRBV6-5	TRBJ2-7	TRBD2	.	TGTGCCAGCAGTTCCGGGGGGAGCTCCTACGAGCAGTACTTC	CASSSGGSSYEQYF
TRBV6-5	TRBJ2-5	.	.	TGTGCCAGCAGTCCCCAACTAGCCCGGGAGACCCAGTACTTC	CASSPQLARETQYF
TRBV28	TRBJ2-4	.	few	TGTGCCAGCAGTTTCGGGGTGGGGGCCAAAAACATTCAGTACTTC	CASSFGVGAKNIQYF
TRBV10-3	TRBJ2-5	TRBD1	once	TGTGCCATTAAGTCCGGGACAGGGGGAGAGACCCAGTACTTC	CAIKSGTGGETQYF
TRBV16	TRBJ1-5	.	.	TGTGCCAGCAGCCAATTCTCGGGGGAGCAGCCCCAGCATTTT	CASSQFSGEQPQHF
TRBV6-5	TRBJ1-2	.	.	TGTGCCAGCAGAACGACAGCGAACTATGGCTACACCTTC	CASRTTANYGYTF
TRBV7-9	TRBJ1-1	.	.	TGTGCCAGCAGCCCGCAGGCCATGAACACTGAAGCTTTCTTT	CASSPQAMNTEAFF
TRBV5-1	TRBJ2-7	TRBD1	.	TGCGCCAGCAGCCCGGGGGACAGGTCCTACGAGCAGTACTTC	CASSPGDRSYEQYF
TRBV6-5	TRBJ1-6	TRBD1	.	TGTGCCAGCAGACCGCCAGGGGGCGGAAATTCACCCCTCCACTTT	CASRPPGGGNSPLHF
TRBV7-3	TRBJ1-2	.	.	TGTGCCAGCAGCCCTGGGGGGGCAGGGATTGGCTACACCTTC	CASSPGGAGIGYTF
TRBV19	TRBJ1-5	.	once	TGTGCCAGTAGTATTTCCAGGGGAAATAGCAATCAGCCCCAGCATTTT	CASSISRGNSNQPQHF
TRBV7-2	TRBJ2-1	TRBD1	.	TGTGCCAGCAGCCCAAGCCTGGGACAGTGGCACAATGAGCAGTTCTTC	CASSPSLGQWHNEQFF